This T cell receptor (beta chain) is from a study of blood T cell repertoires in COVID-19. Looked up from germline, CDR1 is MGHDK and CDR2 is SYGVNS. V lost 3 bases and J lost 7; bases outside the gene matches: 9. CDR3 size: 16 residues. In the authors' workflow: Reference gene primer amplification in the assay estimated nucleated cell counts. Sequenced by immunoSEQ multiplex PCR; TCRdb stores in-frame clones only, minus some. V and J calls and clone size are given by that table; D and trimming were obtained from the DNA. The table shows approximately 180,000 clones, with approximately 90% occurring only once.

This chain connects TRBV25-1 to TRBJ1-5; 10 nucleotides match TRBD1. The sample consisted of peripheral blood. The receptor's source is a man in his fifties with acute or convalescent COVID-19. The CDR3 sequence is CASSDKGDRGRQPQHF. The CDR3 coding sequence is TGTGCCAGCAGTGACAAGGGGGACAGGGGTCGACAGCCCCAGCATTTT.